This is a list of T cell receptor beta chains from one sample in a study of T cells in Graves' hyperthyroidism and ophthalmopathy. MiXCR was run by TCRdb on the multiplex PCR reads, yielding one entry per CDR3 protein. The repertoire has approximately 400,000 distinct CDR3 sequences, around 15% of them found once; the top ten carry approximately 27%. Material for sequencing was blood. These receptors all come from a man between 50 and 59 years old with Graves' ophthalmopathy. Each CDR3 is given without its conserved first and last residue. D genes are given only for firm matches.

j_call v_call d_call cdr3_aa
TRBJ2-5 TRBV11-2 . ASSGGPGVRETQY
TRBJ1-5 TRBV24-1 . ATSDSNQPQH
TRBJ2-1 TRBV7-7 . ASSKDYANEQF
TRBJ2-7 TRBV4-1 . ASSQGWGGYEQY
TRBJ2-7 TRBV27 TRBD1 ASRPRQGLSSYEQY
TRBJ2-3 TRBV10-3 . AISEGARRLTDTQY
TRBJ2-1 TRBV6-5 TRBD1 ASSYFRDRDGNEQF
TRBJ2-1 TRBV11-1 . ASSLSSEGYEQF
TRBJ1-5 TRBV30 . AWSVEGNQPQH
TRBJ2-6 TRBV6-1 . ASSEASSSGANVLT
TRBJ2-1 TRBV28 TRBD2 ASSNSGLAGNGERF
TRBJ1-5 TRBV7-2 . ASSPRVGNQPQH
TRBJ2-7 TRBV7-9 . ASSPTRTAHEQY
TRBJ2-5 TRBV20-1 . SARGGSRGETQY
TRBJ2-7 TRBV2 TRBD2 ASRERDSYEQY
TRBJ2-5 TRBV5-1 . ASSLTPGRRGQETQY
TRBJ1-5 TRBV7-9 . ASSWDSNQPQH
TRBJ2-3 TRBV28 . ASQKRDGADTQY
TRBJ2-3 TRBV25-1 . ASSDPTGTDTQY
TRBJ2-4 TRBV3-1 TRBD1 ASSPKPGTGFKNIQY
TRBJ2-5 TRBV11-2 . ASSLQGSRETQY
TRBJ2-5 TRBV5-1 TRBD2 ASSWKAGVRETQY
TRBJ2-7 TRBV20-1 TRBD1 SAPGQGTEQY
TRBJ1-2 TRBV19 . ASSIYGSNYGYT
TRBJ2-7 TRBV4-1 TRBD1 ASSGRTRTGGTYEQY
TRBJ2-1 TRBV12-3/TRBV12-4 TRBD2 ASSWGLAGVGYEQF
TRBJ2-1 TRBV14 . ASRGPGTGSYNEQS
TRBJ2-7 TRBV28 TRBD2 ASTGGGGPYEQY
TRBJ1-5 TRBV24-1 . ATSDPGRSNQPQH
TRBJ2-1 TRBV30 . AWSARLSERGDEQF
TRBJ1-2 TRBV19 TRBD1 ASSPDRIGDTYGYT
TRBJ2-7 TRBV9 . ASSVATATPYEQY
TRBJ2-3 TRBV5-6 . ASSTGTEGTDTQY
TRBJ2-7 TRBV30 . AWSRTAYEQY
TRBJ2-7 TRBV18 TRBD1 ASSPPGRGQYEQY
TRBJ1-5 TRBV3-1 . ASSSTAGDQPQH